The rows below give T cell receptor beta chains drawn from one sample of a study of T cells expressing NK-cell markers. TCRdb re-called the 5' RACE reads; every CDR3 protein appears as one record, without DNA. The sample data list about 460,000 distinct CDR3 sequences. The sample comprised blood T cells: a sorted CD56 or NKG2C T cell subset, CD4+ or CD8+ T cells, or bulk PBMC T cells (not recorded which). The receptors were sampled from a woman between 45 and 65 years old in good health. Both conserved end residues are part of each CDR3. The order of the fields is CDR3 protein, J gene, V gene.

CDR3: CASSQDSPLARADNEQFF
J: TRBJ2-1
V: TRBV4-2

CDR3: CASSPRLGGRNEKLFF
J: TRBJ1-4
V: TRBV27

CDR3: CASSLALIILAGGSNEQFF
J: TRBJ2-1
V: TRBV7-8

CDR3: CASSQQSGQQFF
J: TRBJ2-1
V: TRBV3-1

CDR3: CASSLVVISGELFF
J: TRBJ2-2
V: TRBV5-1

CDR3: CASSVGPPGIAGELFF
J: TRBJ2-2
V: TRBV9

CDR3: CASTGLGFGQFF
J: TRBJ2-1
V: TRBV28

CDR3: CAISGRQPSIQYF
J: TRBJ2-4
V: TRBV10-3

CDR3: CSARLTSYEQYF
J: TRBJ2-7
V: TRBV20-1

CDR3: CASSPIEGSQPQHF
J: TRBJ1-5
V: TRBV12-3/TRBV12-4

CDR3: CASSPPGLADADYEQYF
J: TRBJ2-7
V: TRBV28

CDR3: CASSMRRGGGGSGELFF
J: TRBJ2-2
V: TRBV19

CDR3: CASSFKWTINEQFF
J: TRBJ2-1
V: TRBV12-3/TRBV12-4

CDR3: CAISESTRQEAYNEQFF
J: TRBJ2-1
V: TRBV10-3

CDR3: CASSLRTSGVKGGELFF
J: TRBJ2-2
V: TRBV7-8

CDR3: CAWTSGADTQYF
J: TRBJ2-3
V: TRBV30

CDR3: CASSYSGPQTNEKLFF
J: TRBJ1-4
V: TRBV6-5

CDR3: CSARGGQGNNGYTF
J: TRBJ1-2
V: TRBV20-1

CDR3: CSAGRGRDEKLFF
J: TRBJ1-4
V: TRBV20-1

CDR3: CATSRERLALNEQFF
J: TRBJ2-1
V: TRBV15

CDR3: CASRKGLAVRRGNEQFF
J: TRBJ2-1
V: TRBV7-6

CDR3: CASSLGERTSGKETQYF
J: TRBJ2-5
V: TRBV7-9

CDR3: CASSQDPRMGLAVYSHEQFF
J: TRBJ2-1
V: TRBV4-1

CDR3: CASSPEGHTGELFF
J: TRBJ2-2
V: TRBV7-9

CDR3: CAWKSGTRVGDTQYF
J: TRBJ2-3
V: TRBV30

CDR3: CASNSEGRLVQYF
J: TRBJ2-4
V: TRBV19

CDR3: CASTQGDRVVDTQYF
J: TRBJ2-3
V: TRBV12-3/TRBV12-4

CDR3: CSASPRGWGGELFF
J: TRBJ2-2
V: TRBV20-1

CDR3: CASSTRTLGEKLFF
J: TRBJ1-4
V: TRBV3-1

CDR3: CASSLATRREETQYF
J: TRBJ2-5
V: TRBV5-1

CDR3: CASSLDGGAGKAFF
J: TRBJ1-1
V: TRBV7-9

CDR3: CASSPLSGGIYEQYF
J: TRBJ2-7
V: TRBV7-9

CDR3: CASSGGTTGVELFF
J: TRBJ2-2
V: TRBV5-1